This T cell receptor (beta chain) was found in a study of yellow fever vaccine responses in identical twins. TCRdb redid the calling of the RT-PCR reads with MiXCR, one entry per CDR3 protein. The repertoire holds approximately 13,000 distinct CDR3 sequences, 65% to 85% seen once, with about 0.7% in the top ten. Study findings and constraints: Among the twins, the vaccine T cell response reportedly seemed partly convergent and partly personalized.

As for this clonotype: Its target is not known.

Germline CDR1 ENHRY, CDR2 SYGVKD. The CDR3 covers 14 residues. The V and J ends lost 2 bases and 9 bases, in that order; junction bases with no gene match: 7. This sequence joins TRBV10-3 and TRBJ2-1, with TRBD2 identical over 7 bases. This TCR was recovered from a woman in her late teens or twenties who received the yellow fever vaccine. Sequencing was performed on T cells from blood (PBMCs), unsorted or a sorted subset (not recorded which), taken before or after yellow fever vaccination (not recorded which). CDR3 nucleotide sequence: TGTGCCATCAGTGAGGGGACTACCGGGGCTGAGCAGTTCTTC. As protein: CAISEGTTGAEQFF.